The next 24 T cell receptor beta chains were all read from a single sample in a study of cytomegalovirus exposure and HLA in healthy donors. The PCR made use of 60 Vbeta and 13 Jbeta primers. Libraries were prepared by immunoSEQ multiplex PCR; TCRdb keeps only in-frame clonotypes and omits some of them. The table includes 100,000 to 150,000 clones, around 72% detected once. The sample was PBMCs. These receptors all stem from a human donor in good health.

This clone was detected only once. The J gene is TRBJ1-1, the V gene TRBV5-1, with D possibly TRBD1 on 5 matching bases. Trimming shortened V by 1 base and J by 6 bases, and 16 bases separated the two germline ends. CDR1 and CDR2 from the germline V gene are SGHRS and YFSETQ. The CDR3 is 15 residues long. The CDR3 is CASSLYDWGGAEAFF. CDR3 coding DNA: TGCGCCAGCAGCTTGTACGATTGGGGGGGGGCTGAAGCTTTCTTT.

The chain uses TRBV6-1 and TRBJ1-5; D perhaps matches TRBD1 (5 bases). Trimming took 0 bases from V and 7 from J, leaving 13 bases between them. Germline-derived CDR1 and CDR2 are MNHNS and SASEGT. The CDR3 extends over 15 amino acids. The CDR3, as DNA: TGTGCCAGCAGTGAAGCGGCCCGGGGGTTCCAGCCCCAGCATTTT. Its translation: CASSEAARGFQPQHF.

V is TRBV27 and J is TRBJ1-2, with 8 bases lining up with TRBD1. There are 14 residues in the CDR3. Germline V CDR1 and CDR2: MNHEY, SMNVEV (reference sequence). V trimming: 4 bases; J trimming: 8 bases; junction bases outside the gene matches: 9. CDR3 bases: TGTGCCAGCAGTTACAGGGGGGGACCTGGGGGCTACACCTTC. Residues: CASSYRGGPGGYTF.

This clone has a handful of counts. DNA for the CDR3: TGTGCCAGTAGTATAGAGGACAGGGGTAGTCAGCCCCAGCATTTT. Residues: CASSIEDRGSQPQHF. The chain recombines TRBV19 with TRBJ1-5, with 9 bases aligning to TRBD1. Trimming cost V 0 bases and J 6 bases; bases outside gene matches: 3. The CDR3 consists of 15 residues. Germline-derived CDR1 and CDR2 are LNHDA and SQIVND (reference sequence).

The sample holds a few counts of this clone. This chain connects TRBV6-6 to TRBJ1-2, with D unclear. The CDR3 extends over 13 amino acids. Germline V CDR1 and CDR2: MNHNY, SVGAGI (reference sequence). Trimming removed 5 bases from V and 4 bases from J, with 11 bases in between. CDR3 coding DNA: TGTGCCAGCAGTATACTTAGCAGCTATGGCTACACCTTC. Encoded protein: CASSILSSYGYTF.

The chain combines TRBV19 with TRBJ1-5; TRBD1 matches 7 bases. The CDR3 covers 19 residues. J lost 2 bases, V lost 5 bases, and 18 bases had no gene match. Germline-derived CDR1 and CDR2 are LNHDA and SQIVND (reference sequence). The CDR3 DNA reads as TGTGCCAGTAGTTCCACGACAGGGAAAGATTCATATGGCAATCAGCCCCAGCATTTT. Its translation is CASSSTTGKDSYGNQPQHF.

The rearrangement links TRBV5-5 to TRBJ2-7, with 10 bases fitting TRBD1. V shed 4 bases, J shed 0 bases, and the junction held 7 bases outside the gene matches. Germline loops: CDR1 SGHKS, CDR2 YYEKEE (reference sequence). The CDR3 has 16 residues. CDR3 protein: CASSQDRGASSYEQYF. The DNA for the CDR3 is TGTGCCAGCAGCCAGGACAGGGGGGCCTCCTCCTACGAGCAGTACTTC.

This chain connects TRBV7-2 to TRBJ2-7; D is possibly TRBD2 (5 bases). With 5 bases removed from V and 0 bases from J, the gap between germline ends came to 14 bases. The V gene's germline CDR1 is SGHTA and CDR2 FQGNSA. The CDR3 consists of 15 residues. The CDR3 DNA is TGTGCCAGCAGCCGCCGGGGAGTCGGCTCCTACGAGCAGTACTTC. Amino acid sequence: CASSRRGVGSYEQYF.

This clone was recorded a few times. This chain links TRBV11-3 with TRBJ2-2, with D possibly being TRBD2 (6 bases). V was shortened by 5 bases and J by 4 bases, with 17 bases between the two germline ends. The germline V gene has CDR1 SGHNT and CDR2 YENEEA. The length of the CDR3 is 16 residues. The CDR3 DNA reads as TGTGCCAGCAGCCTGGGGCAGGGCGGGGTCACCGGGGAGCTGTTTTTT. Translation gives CASSLGQGGVTGELFF.

The chain combines TRBV9 with TRBJ2-3, with 8 bases fitting TRBD2. CDR1 SGDLS and CDR2 YYNGEE come from the germline V gene. The ends lost 4 bases at V and 3 bases at J; junction bases unmatched: 10. The CDR3 covers 16 residues. This chain's CDR3 is CASSPQDSGETDTQYF. CDR3 bases: TGTGCCAGCAGCCCCCAGGATAGCGGGGAGACAGATACGCAGTATTTT.

This clone was counted once. J is TRBJ2-2 and V is TRBV9, with D perhaps matching TRBD1 (6 bases). The germline V gene encodes CDR1 SGDLS and CDR2 YYNGEE. The CDR3 totals 17 residues. The V and J ends lost 0 bases and 5 bases respectively, with 17 bases between them. In DNA form, the CDR3 reads TGTGCCAGCAGCGTAGATTCTCCAGGGGTGCGAACCGGGGAGCTGTTTTTT. Translation: CASSVDSPGVRTGELFF.

In regard to this clone: A read error may account for a junction end that differs from germline. The chain carries TRBV7-7 and TRBJ2-2, with D possibly being TRBD1 (6 bases). The CDR3 runs 14 residues. Germline CDR1 and CDR2: SSHAT and FNYEAQ (reference sequence). The CDR3 loop is CASSLTGTTGELFF. The CDR3 DNA follows: TGTGCTAGCAGCTTAACCGGGACAACCGGGGAGCTGTTTTTT.

This clone showed up just once. V gene TRBV5-1 combines with J gene TRBJ2-1, with no clear D. Germline values: CDR1 SGHRS, CDR2 YFSETQ. V was clipped by 2 bases and J by 8 bases, with 11 bases between them. CDR3 length equals 13 residues. The CDR3 here is CASSLILGDEQFF. The CDR3 bases are TGCGCCAGCAGCTTAATTCTAGGCGATGAGCAGTTCTTC.

This sequence joins TRBV10-3 and TRBJ2-5; the D gene is possibly TRBD1 (5 bases). The CDR3 spans 13 residues. V was shortened by 6 bases and J by 5 bases, with 13 bases between the two germline ends. Germline-derived CDR1 and CDR2 are ENHRY and SYGVKD. The CDR3 nucleotides are TGTGCCATCAGCTCTCAGGGAATTGAGACCCAGTACTTC. It is translated as CAISSQGIETQYF.

The chain joins TRBV7-2 to TRBJ2-1, with 12 bases matching TRBD2. Trimming took 3 bases from V and 7 from J; bases not matched to a gene: 16. Germline lookup yields CDR1 SGHTA and CDR2 FQGNSA. The CDR3 has 19 amino acids. CDR3 sequence: CASSLGWASGGADGNEQFF. CDR3 bases: TGTGCCAGCAGCTTGGGGTGGGCTAGCGGGGGGGCCGACGGAAATGAGCAGTTCTTC.

This clone was seen more than once but under ten times. The chain carries TRBV2 and TRBJ1-6; perhaps TRBD1 as D (6 bases). The germline CDR1 and CDR2 sequences are SNHLY and FYNNEI. Trimming pared 6 bases from V and 4 bases from J, leaving 10 bases between. This CDR3 contains 14 residues. The CDR3: CASREDRYNSPLHF. CDR3 bases: TGTGCCAGCAGAGAGGACAGATATAATTCACCCCTCCACTTT.

The rearrangement links TRBV9 to TRBJ2-5; TRBD2 matches 10 bases. The end of the DNA is better explained by TRBJ2-7, so the J call may be wrong. The CDR3 runs 17 residues. Germline lookup yields CDR1 SGDLS and CDR2 YYNGEE. The CDR3 DNA sequence: TGTGCCAGCAGCGTAGGGACCGTAGCGGGGGGACCCTACGAGCAGTACTTC. This sequence encodes CASSVGTVAGGPYEQYF.

The gene calls are TRBV6-5 and TRBJ2-3; 8 bases line up with TRBD2. This CDR3 spans 15 amino acids. Per the germline V gene, CDR1 is MNHEY and CDR2 is SVGAGI. The V gene end was trimmed by 3 bases and the J gene end by 3 bases; junction bases not matched to a gene: 5. Here the CDR3 reads CASSYGGGQTDTQYF. In nucleotides, the CDR3 is TGTGCCAGCAGTTATGGCGGGGGGCAAACAGATACGCAGTATTTT.

The chain combines TRBV5-1 with TRBJ2-4; 7 nucleotides line up with TRBD1. Looked up from germline, CDR1 is SGHRS and CDR2 is YFSETQ. The trim removed 0 bases at V and 3 bases at J, leaving 6 bases unmatched. The CDR3 spans 16 residues. The CDR3 bases are TGCGCCAGCAGCTTGGACCCAGGGGGTGGCAAAAACATTCAGTACTTC. As protein: CASSLDPGGGKNIQYF.

The rearrangement links TRBV30 to TRBJ1-4; D call uncertain. The ends were cut back, 2 bases at V and 7 bases at J, with 11 bases in the middle. The germline V gene has CDR1 GTSNPN and CDR2 SVGIG (reference sequence). The CDR3 consists of 13 residues. The CDR3 nucleotides read TGTGCCTGGAGTCCCCCCGGCGGTGAAAAACTGTTTTTT. Its protein product is CAWSPPGGEKLFF. The whole variable domain, filled in from reference TRBV30 and TRBJ1-4, reads SQTIHQWPATLVQPVGSPLSLECTVEGTSNPNLYWYRQAAGRGLQLLFYSVGIGQISSEVPQNLSASRPQDRQFILSSKKLLLSDSGFYLCAWSPPGGEKLFFGSGTQLSVL.

In its sample, this clone was seen a few times. V and J are TRBV7-8 and TRBJ2-1; the D gene is possibly TRBD2 (5 bases). The CDR3 is made up of 17 amino acids. Trimming removed 3 bases at V and 5 bases at J, with 20 bases between. Germline CDR1 SGHVS, CDR2 FQNEAQ. Here the CDR3 reads CASSFPGGQFRDNEQFF. Written as DNA, the CDR3 is TGTGCCAGCAGCTTCCCCGGAGGCCAGTTTCGTGACAATGAGCAGTTCTTC.

The V and J genes are TRBV19 and TRBJ2-1; a possible D gene is TRBD2 (6 bases). Germline CDR1 LNHDA, CDR2 SQIVND (reference sequence). This CDR3 has 13 residues. V was trimmed by 5 bases and J by 10 bases, leaving 15 bases between them. The CDR3 loop reads CASSPPVAGEQFF. The DNA of the CDR3 is TGTGCCAGTAGTCCCCCGGTTGCGGGGGAGCAGTTCTTC.

The chain couples TRBV5-6 to TRBJ1-2; D uncertain. V dropped 0 bases and J dropped 8 bases, with 8 bases sitting between them. CDR1 is SGHDT and CDR2 is YYEEEE in the germline V gene. The CDR3 length is 12 residues. The CDR3, as DNA: TGTGCCAGCAGCTTGGATACAGTGGGCTACACCTTC. It codes for CASSLDTVGYTF.

This clone appeared a few times. The chain joins TRBV28 to TRBJ2-3; D is perhaps TRBD2 (5 bases). Germline CDR1 reads MDHEN; CDR2 reads SYDVKM. V was pared by 4 bases and J by 5 bases, with 22 bases between. The CDR3 is 17 amino acids. CDR3 sequence reads: CASSSPTRGIRGDTQYF. The DNA for the CDR3 is TGTGCCAGCAGTTCCCCGACCCGGGGAATCCGCGGAGATACGCAGTATTTT.